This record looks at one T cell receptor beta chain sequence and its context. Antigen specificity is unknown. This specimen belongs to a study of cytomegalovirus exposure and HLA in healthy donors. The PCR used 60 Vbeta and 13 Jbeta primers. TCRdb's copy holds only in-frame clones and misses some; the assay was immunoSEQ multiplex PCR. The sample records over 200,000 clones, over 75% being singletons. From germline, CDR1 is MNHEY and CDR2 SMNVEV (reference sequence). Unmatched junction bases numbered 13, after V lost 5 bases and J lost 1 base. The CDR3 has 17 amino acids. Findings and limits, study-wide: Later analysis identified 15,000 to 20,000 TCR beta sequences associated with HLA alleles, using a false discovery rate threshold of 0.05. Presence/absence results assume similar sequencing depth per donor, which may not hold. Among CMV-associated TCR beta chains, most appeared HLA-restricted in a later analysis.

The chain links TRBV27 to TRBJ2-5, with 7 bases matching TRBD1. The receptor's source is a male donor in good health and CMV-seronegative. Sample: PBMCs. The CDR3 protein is CASSVNRGEGPQETQYF. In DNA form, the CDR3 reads TGTGCCAGCAGTGTAAACAGGGGCGAGGGACCCCAAGAGACCCAGTACTTC.